Following are 18 T cell receptor beta chains from one sample sequenced in a study of T cell responses to AZD1222 COVID-19 vaccine. Generated by immunoSEQ multiplex PCR, the TCRdb table keeps only in-frame clones and is missing some. This table holds approximately 200,000 clones, roughly 90% found once. Source: peripheral blood, taken 28 days after the second AZD1222 dose. The receptors shown here come from an adult who received the AZD1222 COVID-19 vaccine.

The chain combines TRBV2 with TRBJ2-5, with D perhaps matching TRBD2 (5 bases). The CDR3 totals 13 residues. Germline V lookup: CDR1 SNHLY, CDR2 FYNNEI. With 3 bases removed from V and 1 base from J, the gap between germline ends came to 6 bases. CDR3 coding DNA: TGTGCCAGCAGTGAGGACTTCCAAGAGACCCAGTACTTC. It yields the protein CASSEDFQETQYF.

V gene TRBV30 combines with J gene TRBJ1-4; 11 nucleotides line up with TRBD1. V shed 1 base, J shed 8 bases, and the junction held 3 bases outside the gene matches. The CDR3 runs to 14 residues. In germline, CDR1 is GTSNPN, CDR2 SVGIG (reference sequence). CDR3 residues: CAWSAGQGAEKLFF. The CDR3 bases are TGTGCCTGGAGTGCCGGACAGGGGGCGGAAAAACTGTTTTTT.

The chain couples TRBV27 to TRBJ1-2; 9 bases line up with TRBD1. V trimming: 6 bases; J trimming: 4 bases; junction bases outside the gene matches: 3. CDR3 length: 13 amino acids. Germline loops: CDR1 MNHEY, CDR2 SMNVEV (reference sequence). The CDR3, as DNA: TGTGCCAGCAGGGCGGACAGGGGCTATGGCTACACCTTC. As protein: CASRADRGYGYTF.

J is TRBJ1-5 and V is TRBV15; 8 bases are a match to TRBD1. This CDR3 has 17 amino acids. The V segment lost 5 bases and the J segment 2 bases; nucleotides outside the gene matches: 11. Germline V gene lookup returns CDR1 LNHNV and CDR2 YYDKDF (reference sequence). The CDR3 region is CATSDNRGVEGNQPQHF. The CDR3 DNA sequence: TGTGCCACCAGCGATAACAGGGGGGTGGAAGGCAATCAGCCCCAGCATTTT.

This clone has a single count. The V gene is TRBV11-2, the J gene TRBJ1-1; a possible D gene is TRBD1 (6 bases). Germline-derived CDR1 and CDR2 are SGHAT and FQNNGV. The germline V and J ends were trimmed by 0 bases and 10 bases, with 18 bases remaining between them. The CDR3 is 15 amino acids. CDR3 nucleotides: TGTGCCAGCAGCTTAGAGGACAGCCCTATCTCGGGAGCTTTCTTT. Translation: CASSLEDSPISGAFF.

The gene calls are TRBV2 and TRBJ1-2; no definite D call. Germline lookup yields CDR1 SNHLY and CDR2 FYNNEI. Deletions cut 4 bases from V and 0 bases from J, with 12 bases between. CDR3 length: 15 amino acids. Written as DNA, the CDR3 is TGTGCCAGCAGTGGGGATCTTCTCTCTAACTATGGCTACACCTTC. Amino acid sequence: CASSGDLLSNYGYTF.

The V and J genes are TRBV27 and TRBJ2-7; 12 bases are a match to TRBD2. The germline V gene has CDR1 MNHEY and CDR2 SMNVEV (reference sequence). V lost 2 bases to trimming and J lost 5 bases; unmatched junction nucleotides: 4. This CDR3 spans 15 amino acids. Here the CDR3 reads CASSLGLAGLHEQYF. The DNA for the CDR3 is TGTGCCAGCAGTTTAGGACTAGCGGGACTCCACGAGCAGTACTTC.

This chain joins TRBV29-1 and TRBJ1-1; D possibly corresponds to TRBD1 (6 bases). The CDR3 has 13 residues. Germline CDR1 is SQVTM and CDR2 is ANQGSEA. V lost 4 bases and J lost 0, with 9 bases in between. CDR3 nucleotides: TGCAGCGTTGGGGGGCGCATGAACACTGAAGCTTTCTTT. Its translation is CSVGGRMNTEAFF.

This chain links TRBV2 with TRBJ2-4, with TRBD1 matching 10 bases. Germline-derived CDR1 and CDR2 are SNHLY and FYNNEI. The J segment lost 0 bases and the V segment lost 6 bases, leaving 2 bases of the junction unmatched. There are 15 residues in the CDR3. CDR3 sequence (DNA): TGTGCCAGCAGGGACAGGGGGTTAGCCAAAAACATTCAGTACTTC. Its translation is CASRDRGLAKNIQYF.

This clone was found a few times. Other DNA sequences in this sample translate to the same CDR3. The chain combines TRBV4-2 with TRBJ1-2; D remains ambiguous. The CDR3 length is 16 residues. Looked up from germline, CDR1 is LGHNA and CDR2 is YNFKEQ. V lost 0 bases and J lost 0, with 11 bases in between. This chain's CDR3 is CASSQDVGGTNYGYTF. CDR3 nucleotides: TGTGCCAGCAGCCAAGACGTAGGTGGAACTAACTATGGCTACACCTTC.

The rearrangement links TRBV6-4 to TRBJ1-1; TRBD1 might be the D (5 bases). CDR1 and CDR2 (germline): MRHNA, SNTAGT. The CDR3 runs 13 residues. V was cut by 6 bases and J by 0 bases, with 8 bases left in between. CDR3 sequence: CASRGPLNTEAFF. DNA for the CDR3: TGTGCCAGCAGGGGACCACTGAACACTGAAGCTTTCTTT.

This clone was found once. The chain links TRBV10-3 to TRBJ2-2; 11 bases fit TRBD2. The CDR3 is 13 amino acids. Trimming took 10 bases from V and 5 from J; bases not matched to a gene: 3. Germline values: CDR1 ENHRY, CDR2 SYGVKD. This CDR3 reads CAKGTSGTGELFF. The DNA for the CDR3 is TGTGCCAAAGGGACTAGCGGTACCGGGGAGCTGTTTTTT.

The J gene is TRBJ1-2, the V gene TRBV19, with a possible D match to TRBD1 (5 bases). CDR3 length: 14 amino acids. Germline lookup yields CDR1 LNHDA and CDR2 SQIVND (reference sequence). Trimming cost V 7 bases and J 6 bases, with 18 bases left between them. The CDR3 is CASTLGGTLNGYTF. In nucleotides, the CDR3 is TGTGCCAGTACCTTAGGTGGGACCCTGAATGGCTACACCTTC.

V usage is TRBV7-2 and J usage is TRBJ1-2; the D is unclear. CDR3 length equals 13 residues. CDR1 and CDR2 from the germline V gene are SGHTA and FQGNSA. The V end was cut by 3 bases, the J end by 2 bases, with 7 bases between. The CDR3 sequence is CASSFDLNYGYTF. The CDR3 nucleotides are TGTGCCAGCAGCTTCGACCTAAACTATGGCTACACCTTC.

The chain couples TRBV6-1 to TRBJ1-6, with unresolved D. The V gene lost 1 base and the J gene lost 8 bases, with 12 bases spanning the gap. This CDR3 has 15 residues. Germline V CDR1 and CDR2: MNHNS, SASEGT. This chain's CDR3 is CASSEVSRRDSPLHF. The CDR3 DNA sequence: TGTGCCAGCAGTGAAGTGAGCCGGCGGGATTCACCCCTCCACTTT.

The rearrangement links TRBV5-1 to TRBJ2-2; 8 positions match TRBD1. In germline, CDR1 is SGHRS, CDR2 YFSETQ. After removal of 1 base from V and 4 bases from J, the junction contained 6 bases not matched to a gene. The CDR3 sequence is 16 residues long. CDR3 nucleotides: TGCGCCAGCAGCTTGTTGTCAGGGGGCAGCACCGGGGAGCTGTTTTTT. This encodes CASSLLSGGSTGELFF.

The chain recombines TRBV30 with TRBJ1-1, with no clear D. CDR3 length: 15 residues. V was cut by 1 base and J by 3 bases, with 15 bases left in between. CDR1 and CDR2 (germline): GTSNPN, SVGIG (reference sequence). The CDR3 sequence: CAWSEQRVGYTEAFF. The CDR3 DNA sequence: TGTGCCTGGAGTGAACAAAGGGTGGGTTACACTGAAGCTTTCTTT.

The V call is TRBV25-1, the J call TRBJ1-5; possible D gene TRBD1, 6 bases. Looked up from germline, CDR1 is MGHDK and CDR2 is SYGVNS. The CDR3 extends over 14 amino acids. The ends were cut back, 2 bases at V and 3 bases at J, with 8 bases in the middle. Written as DNA, the CDR3 is TGTGCCAGCAGTGAAGGACAGACCAATCAGCCCCAGCATTTT. Translated: CASSEGQTNQPQHF.